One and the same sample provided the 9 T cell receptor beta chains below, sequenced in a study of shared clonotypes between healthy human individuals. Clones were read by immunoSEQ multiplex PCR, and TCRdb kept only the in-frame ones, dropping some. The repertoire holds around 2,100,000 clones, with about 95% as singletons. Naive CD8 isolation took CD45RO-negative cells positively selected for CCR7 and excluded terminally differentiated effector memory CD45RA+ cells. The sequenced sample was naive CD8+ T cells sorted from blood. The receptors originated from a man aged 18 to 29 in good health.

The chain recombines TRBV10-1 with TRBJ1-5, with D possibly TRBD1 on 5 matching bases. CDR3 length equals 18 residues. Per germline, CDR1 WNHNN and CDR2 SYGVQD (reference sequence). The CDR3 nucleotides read TGCGCTCACCCCCCCCGGGAGGGGCGAGAATATAGCAATCAGCCCCAGCATTTT. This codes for CAHPPREGREYSNQPQHF.

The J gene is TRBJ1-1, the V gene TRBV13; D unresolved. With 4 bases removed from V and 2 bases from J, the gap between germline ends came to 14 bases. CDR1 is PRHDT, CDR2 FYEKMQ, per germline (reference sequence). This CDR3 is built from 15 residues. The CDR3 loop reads CASSSLGALNTEAFF. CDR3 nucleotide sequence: TGTGCCAGCAGCTCCCTAGGTGCTCTTAACACTGAAGCTTTCTTT.

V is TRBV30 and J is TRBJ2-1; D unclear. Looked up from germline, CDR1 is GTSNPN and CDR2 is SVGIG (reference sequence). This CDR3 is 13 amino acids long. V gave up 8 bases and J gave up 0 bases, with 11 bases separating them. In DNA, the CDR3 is TGTGCCCAGACGGTGAGCTCCTACAATGAGCAGTTCTTC. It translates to CAQTVSSYNEQFF.

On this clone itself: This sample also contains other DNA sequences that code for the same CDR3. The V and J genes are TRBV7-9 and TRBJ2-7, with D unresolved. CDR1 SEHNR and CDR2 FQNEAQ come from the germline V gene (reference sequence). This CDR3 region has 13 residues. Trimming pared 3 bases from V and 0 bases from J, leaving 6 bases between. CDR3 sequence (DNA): TGTGCCAGCAGCTTTGGCAGCTCCTACGAGCAGTACTTC. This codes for CASSFGSSYEQYF.

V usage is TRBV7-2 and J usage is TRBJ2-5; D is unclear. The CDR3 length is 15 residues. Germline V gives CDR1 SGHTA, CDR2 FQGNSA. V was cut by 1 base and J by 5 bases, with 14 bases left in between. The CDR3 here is CASSLGGGFHETQYF. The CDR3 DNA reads TGTGCCAGCAGCTTAGGTGGCGGATTCCACGAGACCCAGTACTTC.

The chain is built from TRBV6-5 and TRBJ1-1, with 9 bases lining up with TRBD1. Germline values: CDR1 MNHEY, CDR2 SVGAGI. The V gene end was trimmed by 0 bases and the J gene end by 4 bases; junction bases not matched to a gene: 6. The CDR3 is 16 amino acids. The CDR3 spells CASSYSSDRGSTEAFF. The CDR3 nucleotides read TGTGCCAGCAGTTACTCGTCGGACAGGGGTAGCACTGAAGCTTTCTTT.

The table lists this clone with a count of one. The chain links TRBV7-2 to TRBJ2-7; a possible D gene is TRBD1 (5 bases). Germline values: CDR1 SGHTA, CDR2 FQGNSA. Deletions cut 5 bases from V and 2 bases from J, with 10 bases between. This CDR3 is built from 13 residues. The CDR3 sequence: CASSMDTTYEQYF. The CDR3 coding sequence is TGTGCCAGCAGCATGGACACAACCTACGAGCAGTACTTC.

The CDR3 is CASSLGTGEPQHF. The CDR3 nucleotides read TGTGCCAGCAGCTTGGGGACAGGGGAGCCCCAGCATTTT. The chain recombines TRBV7-9 with TRBJ1-5, with 10 bases fitting TRBD1. The CDR3 covers 13 residues. Losses at the gene ends were 3 bases for V and 8 bases for J; bases not matched to a gene: 1. Germline V lookup: CDR1 SEHNR, CDR2 FQNEAQ (reference sequence).

The chain's CDR3 is CASSDGLYNEQFF. The CDR3 DNA follows: TGTGCCAGCAGTGATGGGTTATACAATGAGCAGTTCTTC. The genes are TRBV6-1 and TRBJ2-1; D call uncertain. Germline loops: CDR1 MNHNS, CDR2 SASEGT. Between the trimmed V and J ends, which lost 3 bases and 4 bases, there was a span of 7 bases. This CDR3 is built from 13 residues.